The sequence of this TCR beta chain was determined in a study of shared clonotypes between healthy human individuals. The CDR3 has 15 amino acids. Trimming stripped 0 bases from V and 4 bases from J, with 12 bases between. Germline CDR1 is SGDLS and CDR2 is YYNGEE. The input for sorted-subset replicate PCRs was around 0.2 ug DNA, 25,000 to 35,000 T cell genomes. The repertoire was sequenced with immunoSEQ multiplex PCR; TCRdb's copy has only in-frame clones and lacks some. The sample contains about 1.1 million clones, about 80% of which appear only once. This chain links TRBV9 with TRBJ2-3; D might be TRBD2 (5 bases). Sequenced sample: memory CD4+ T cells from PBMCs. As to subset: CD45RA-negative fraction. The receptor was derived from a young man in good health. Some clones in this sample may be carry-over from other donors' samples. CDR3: CASSVGGGGADTQYF. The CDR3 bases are TGTGCCAGCAGCGTAGGAGGAGGAGGCGCAGATACGCAGTATTTT.